What follows are 27 T cell receptor beta chains derived from one specimen sequenced in a study of blood T cells in healthy people across ages. For the second PCR, which ran for about 7 to 11 cycles, a sample-barcoded 5' primer and a J-beta primer mix were used. TCRdb fed the 5' RACE reads into MiXCR, producing one record per CDR3 protein. Of more than 650,000 distinct CDR3 sequences in the sample, about 26% are singletons; the top ten hold under 3%. These data were likewise used in another study, on T cells of mothers and their children.

Sample: blood. All receptors come from a boy between 5 and 17 years old in good health.

This clonotype was counted once. This chain connects TRBV4-2 to TRBJ2-4; weak D call: TRBD2 (5 bases). Between the trimmed V and J ends, which lost 1 base and 4 bases, there was a span of 14 bases. The CDR3 sequence is 16 residues long. Germline values: CDR1 LGHNA, CDR2 YNFKEQ. This CDR3 is CASSQVSRTGKNIQYF. CDR3 DNA sequence: TGTGCCAGCAGCCAAGTGTCCAGGACGGGGAAAAACATTCAGTACTTC.

This clonotype came up a few times. The chain combines TRBV12-3 or TRBV12-4 with TRBJ2-5, with no clear D. The last part of the DNA fits TRBJ2-1 better; the J call may be wrong. The CDR3 spans 14 residues. The CDR3 is CASSFVASANEQFF. In nucleotides, the CDR3 is TGTGCCAGCAGTTTTGTGGCTAGTGCAAATGAGCAGTTCTTC.

The table lists this clonotype with a few counts. This sequence joins TRBV30 and TRBJ1-2, with TRBD1 matching 9 bases. The CDR3 extends over 12 amino acids. V lost 2 bases to trimming and J lost 7 bases; unmatched junction nucleotides: 2. Per the germline V gene, CDR1 is GTSNPN and CDR2 is SVGIG (reference sequence). CDR3 sequence: CAWSSGQGGYTF. CDR3 nucleotides: TGTGCCTGGAGTTCGGGACAGGGTGGCTACACCTTC.

V is TRBV12-3 or TRBV12-4 and J is TRBJ2-2; 10 bases map to TRBD1. This CDR3 has 15 residues. Germline trimming cut 5 bases from V and 6 bases from J; bases unmatched to any gene: 6. CDR3 nucleotide sequence: TGTGCCAGCAGTCTCGGGACAGGGGAACCCGGGGAGCTGTTTTTT. This translates into CASSLGTGEPGELFF.

The V and J genes are TRBV18 and TRBJ1-4; D is undetermined. CDR3 length: 15 residues. Per the germline V gene, CDR1 is KGHSH and CDR2 is LQKENI. V lost 3 bases, J lost 8 bases, and 16 bases lay in between. CDR3 sequence: CASSPLTATSEKLFF. In DNA, the CDR3 is TGTGCCAGCTCACCGCTCACCGCCACGAGCGAAAAACTGTTTTTT.

The chain carries TRBV15 and TRBJ1-4, with D unresolved. Germline CDR1 is LNHNV and CDR2 is YYDKDF (reference sequence). Trimming shortened V by 1 base and J by 6 bases, and 3 bases separated the two germline ends. The CDR3 is 12 residues long. CDR3 amino acids: CATSRGYEKLFF. The CDR3 nucleotides read TGTGCCACCAGCAGAGGTTATGAAAAACTGTTTTTT.

The chain couples TRBV29-1 to TRBJ2-3; possibly TRBD1 for D (5 bases). CDR3 length: 13 amino acids. V was pared by 8 bases and J by 4 bases, with 16 bases between. Germline V gives CDR1 SQVTM, CDR2 ANQGSEA. The DNA for the CDR3 is TGCAGCCTTACCCAGGGCCGGGCAGATACGCAGTATTTT. This translates into CSLTQGRADTQYF.

The J gene is TRBJ2-5, the V gene TRBV5-6, with D possibly TRBD2 on 6 matching bases. The DNA end lines up better with TRBJ2-1; the J call may be wrong. This CDR3 has 13 amino acids. Looked up from germline, CDR1 is SGHDT and CDR2 is YYEEEE. In nucleotides, the CDR3 is TGTGCCAGCAGCTACCTAGCGCAGAATGAGCAGTTCTTC. Protein product: CASSYLAQNEQFF.

This clonotype has more than one count but fewer than ten. The genes are TRBV2 and TRBJ1-5, with a possible D match to TRBD1 (5 bases). This CDR3 contains 13 residues. The ends were cut back, 6 bases at V and 5 bases at J, with 11 bases in the middle. Germline values: CDR1 SNHLY, CDR2 FYNNEI. The CDR3 loop reads CASRGPRDQPQHF. The CDR3 DNA sequence: TGTGCCAGCAGGGGGCCAAGGGATCAGCCCCAGCATTTT.

The chain is built from TRBV7-3 and TRBJ2-5, with 8 bases fitting TRBD2. CDR1 and CDR2 from the germline V gene are SGHTA and FQGTGA. V dropped 1 base and J dropped 1; count of bases not matched to a gene: 8. The CDR3 extends over 17 amino acids. The DNA for the CDR3 is TGTGCCAGCAGCTTAAACGTGGGGCTAGCGGGCCAAGAGACCCAGTACTTC. Its translation is CASSLNVGLAGQETQYF.

This clonotype was found once. CDR3 region: CASSPSATTGSGANVLTF. The CDR3 region has the DNA TGTGCCAGCAGCCCGTCCGCGACCACAGGCTCTGGGGCCAACGTCCTGACTTTC. The genes are TRBV7-9 and TRBJ2-6; possibly TRBD1 for D (5 bases). CDR3 length equals 18 residues. Looked up from germline, CDR1 is SEHNR and CDR2 is FQNEAQ (reference sequence). V lost 5 bases, J lost 0 bases, and 17 bases lay in between.

This clonotype appeared a few times. CDR3 in amino acids: CAWKFREGNEQFF. The CDR3 DNA reads TGTGCCTGGAAATTTAGGGAGGGCAATGAGCAGTTCTTC. J is TRBJ2-1 and V is TRBV30; 7 nucleotides line up with TRBD2. From germline, CDR1 is GTSNPN and CDR2 SVGIG (reference sequence). This CDR3 contains 13 residues. The J segment lost 6 bases and the V segment lost 4 bases, leaving 6 bases of the junction unmatched.

J is TRBJ2-5 and V is TRBV20-1; 11 bases are shared with TRBD2. This CDR3 region has 15 residues. The junction had 5 bases not matched to a gene; V was cut back by 3 bases and J by 2 bases. The V gene's germline CDR1 is DFQATT and CDR2 SNEGSKA (reference sequence). This chain's CDR3 is CSARPTSGEQETQYF. The CDR3 DNA follows: TGCAGTGCTAGGCCGACTAGCGGGGAACAAGAGACCCAGTACTTC.

The V call is TRBV6-5, the J call TRBJ1-4; possibly TRBD1 for D (5 bases). The length of the CDR3 is 14 residues. V gave up 5 bases and J gave up 6 bases, with 13 bases separating them. CDR1 is MNHEY, CDR2 SVGAGI, per germline. The CDR3 sequence: CASSRGVGDEKLFF. The CDR3 DNA sequence: TGTGCCAGCAGTAGGGGCGTGGGAGATGAAAAACTGTTTTTT.

The chain recombines TRBV12-5 with TRBJ2-7; D not resolved. CDR3 length: 11 amino acids. V lost 3 bases and J 5 bases, leaving 5 bases between the germline ends. Germline values: CDR1 LGHNT, CDR2 FRNRAP. The CDR3 loop reads CASGFTDEQYF. Written as DNA, the CDR3 is TGTGCTAGTGGTTTTACCGACGAGCAGTACTTC.

The chain couples TRBV20-1 to TRBJ2-3; the match to TRBD2 covers 13 bases. From germline, CDR1 is DFQATT and CDR2 SNEGSKA (reference sequence). V dropped 4 bases and J dropped 0; count of bases not matched to a gene: 4. The CDR3 spans 16 residues. The CDR3, as DNA: TGCAGTGCTATGACTAGCGGGGGGCCTAGCACAGATACGCAGTATTTT. Residues: CSAMTSGGPSTDTQYF.

This clonotype was seen a single time. The J gene is TRBJ2-7, the V gene TRBV6-5, with D perhaps matching TRBD2 (5 bases). The CDR3 contains 14 residues. Germline V gene lookup returns CDR1 MNHEY and CDR2 SVGAGI. V lost 0 bases to trimming and J lost 3 bases, with 9 bases between them. CDR3 sequence reads: CASSYSFGLYEQYF. DNA of the CDR3: TGTGCCAGCAGTTACTCGTTTGGACTCTACGAGCAGTACTTC.

The CDR3 DNA follows: TGCAGTGCTTGGGGGCTCGGGAAGTACGAGCAGTACTTC. Protein sequence: CSAWGLGKYEQYF. The rearrangement joins TRBV20-1 to TRBJ2-5, with D perhaps TRBD1 (6 bases). TRBJ2-7 matches the DNA end more closely, so the J call is doubtful. This CDR3 has 13 amino acids. The germline gives CDR1 DFQATT, CDR2 SNEGSKA (reference sequence).

This chain connects TRBV28 to TRBJ2-3; TRBD1 aligns across 12 bases. The CDR3 length is 16 residues. The V gene end was trimmed by 5 bases and the J gene end by 3 bases; junction bases not matched to a gene: 6. Germline V gives CDR1 MDHEN, CDR2 SYDVKM. The CDR3 protein is CASSPRDRGRTDTQYF. CDR3 DNA: TGTGCCAGCAGTCCCCGGGACAGGGGGCGTACAGATACGCAGTATTTT.

V usage is TRBV7-2 and J usage is TRBJ2-3; D unresolved. V lost 0 bases, J lost 3 bases, and 10 bases lay in between. The CDR3 sequence is 15 residues long. Germline CDR1 and CDR2: SGHTA and FQGNSA. CDR3 DNA sequence: TGTGCCAGCAGCTTAGCAGTAGGTCGGACAGATACGCAGTATTTT. It specifies CASSLAVGRTDTQYF.

The rearrangement links TRBV4-2 to TRBJ1-2; tentatively, D is TRBD1 (5 bases). The CDR3 extends over 17 amino acids. CDR1 is LGHNA, CDR2 YNFKEQ, per germline. The germline V and J ends were trimmed by 0 bases and 4 bases, with 18 bases remaining between them. CDR3 protein: CASSQDRSGNVGYGYTF. In nucleotides, the CDR3 is TGTGCCAGCAGCCAAGATAGGTCAGGGAATGTGGGCTATGGCTACACCTTC.

In its sample, this clonotype was seen a few times. The V and J genes are TRBV4-1 and TRBJ1-4; 7 bases agree with TRBD1. J was trimmed by 2 bases and V by 6 bases; bases with no gene match: 9. There are 16 residues in the CDR3. Germline V CDR1 and CDR2: MGHRA, YSYEKL. The CDR3 nucleotides read TGCGCCAGCAGGAACCCGACAGGGTTGACTAATGAAAAACTGTTTTTT. It yields the protein CASRNPTGLTNEKLFF.

This clonotype was recorded only once. One end of the junction does not line up with germline, which may come from a read error. The CDR3 loop is CAISEGSTVF. CDR3 DNA sequence: TGTGCCATCAGTGAAGGGTCCACGGTCTTC. V usage is TRBV6-1 and J usage is TRBJ2-5; no firm D call. The germline V gene encodes CDR1 MNHNS and CDR2 SASEGT. The CDR3 is made up of 10 amino acids.

The chain joins TRBV12-3 or TRBV12-4 to TRBJ2-3, with a tentative D call TRBD1 (6 bases). CDR3 length: 16 amino acids. Trimming took off 3 bases at V and 2 bases at J, with 15 bases between the two ends. CDR3 residues: CASSFTGPPSTDTQYF. CDR3 sequence (DNA): TGTGCCAGCAGTTTTACAGGGCCCCCCTCCACAGATACGCAGTATTTT.

This clonotype came up a few times. One end of the junction does not line up with germline, which may come from a read error. This chain joins TRBV7-7 and TRBJ2-5; 8 bases are shared with TRBD2. The CDR3 consists of 13 residues. Germline loops: CDR1 SSHAT, CDR2 FNYEAQ (reference sequence). In nucleotides, the CDR3 is TGTGCTAGCACCCGTAGCGGGGTGGAGACCCAGTACTTC. Its translation: CASTRSGVETQYF.

This chain uses TRBV2 with TRBJ2-5; D is uncertain. V was shortened by 6 bases and J by 10 bases, with 18 bases between the two germline ends. Germline CDR1 is SNHLY and CDR2 is FYNNEI. This CDR3 is 13 amino acids long. The CDR3 here is CASRPGGWAGQYF. CDR3 DNA sequence: TGTGCCAGCAGGCCGGGTGGCTGGGCAGGCCAGTACTTC.

Only a few counts were recorded for this clonotype. The genes are TRBV6-5 and TRBJ2-5; 9 nucleotides line up with TRBD1. Germline values: CDR1 MNHEY, CDR2 SVGAGI. CDR3 length equals 15 residues. V lost 0 bases, J lost 5 bases, and 4 bases stayed unmatched. CDR3 sequence reads: CASSYSGQGSETQYF. The CDR3 DNA is TGTGCCAGCAGTTACTCCGGACAGGGGTCGGAGACCCAGTACTTC.